The 32 T cell receptor beta chains below all came from one sample that was sequenced in a study of read filtering for tumor transcriptome and immune sequencing. Molecular barcoded adaptors covering alpha/delta and beta/gamma chains were used on about 0.4 ug RNA. One entry per CDR3 protein results from TCRdb running MiXCR on the reads. The sample yields 75,000 to 95,000 distinct CDR3 sequences, 20% to 25% seen once. Specimen: a population of CD138-negative cells sorted from bone marrow. The receptors come from a donor at least 40 years old with multiple myeloma.

This clonotype was seen ten or more times. The genes are TRBV29-1 and TRBJ2-5; D call uncertain. This CDR3 region has 11 residues. V lost 2 bases and J 4 bases, leaving 5 bases between the germline ends. In germline, CDR1 is SQVTM, CDR2 ANQGSEA. The CDR3 sequence is CSVESPETQYF. In DNA, the CDR3 is TGCAGCGTTGAAAGTCCAGAGACCCAGTACTTC.

This clonotype was seen at least ten times. The chain is built from TRBV12-3 or TRBV12-4 and TRBJ1-6, with a weak D call TRBD1 (5 bases). The CDR3 consists of 13 residues. V gave up 5 bases and J gave up 8 bases, with 10 bases separating them. Written as DNA, the CDR3 is TGTGCCAGCAGTCCGGGGGGGGATTCACCCCTCCACTTT. Protein product: CASSPGGDSPLHF.

This clonotype was recorded at least ten times. This chain links TRBV2 with TRBJ2-1; no reliable D call. The CDR3 is 13 residues long. V lost 6 bases to trimming and J lost 9 bases, with 15 bases between them. The germline V gene has CDR1 SNHLY and CDR2 FYNNEI. The CDR3 DNA follows: TGTGCCAGCAGAGTACTCCGACGAGTTGAGCAGTTCTTC. Translation: CASRVLRRVEQFF.

This clonotype was observed many times. The chain uses TRBV4-1 and TRBJ2-1; TRBD1 might be the D (7 bases). From germline, CDR1 is MGHRA and CDR2 YSYEKL. CDR3 length: 15 amino acids. Trimming cost V 4 bases and J 8 bases, with 18 bases left between them. This CDR3 reads CASSRGTAFLDEQFF. The CDR3 DNA sequence: TGCGCCAGCAGCCGCGGGACAGCCTTTTTGGATGAGCAGTTCTTC.

This clonotype was recorded at least ten times. CDR3 DNA: TGTGCCAGCAGTTTATTAGACACAACTGTAGACAATGAGCAGTTCTTC. Its protein is CASSLLDTTVDNEQFF. This rearrangement joins TRBV28 to TRBJ2-1; D is uncertain. This CDR3 spans 16 amino acids. CDR1 and CDR2 (germline): MDHEN, SYDVKM. Trimming shortened V by 1 base and J by 5 bases, and 15 bases separated the two germline ends.

The chain joins TRBV2 to TRBJ2-7, with 10 bases that match TRBD1. Germline assignment: CDR1 SNHLY and CDR2 FYNNEI. The CDR3 length is 12 residues. The CDR3 sequence: CALRTGGYEQYF. As DNA, the CDR3 is TGTGCACTCCGGACAGGGGGCTACGAGCAGTACTTC. Full variable domain (outside the CDR3, taken from reference TRBV2 and TRBJ2-7): EPEVTQTPSHQVTQMGQEVILRCVPISNHLYFYWYRQILGQKVEFLVSFYNNEISEKSEIFDDQFSVERPDGSNFTLKIRSTKLEDSAMYFCALRTGGYEQYFGPGTRLTVT.

This clonotype was found many times. The chain has TRBV6-5 and TRBJ1-3; TRBD1 might be the D (5 bases). This CDR3 has 13 amino acids. V shed 7 bases and J shed 4 bases, with 11 bases lying between them. Per germline, CDR1 MNHEY and CDR2 SVGAGI. The CDR3 region is CASTQRDGNTIYF. CDR3 coding DNA: TGTGCCAGCACCCAGCGGGACGGAAACACCATATATTTT.

On this clonotype: A clone one base away is much larger, so this may be a read error. Here the CDR3 DNA reads TGTGCCAGCAGCCAACCTAGCGGGAGACACAATGAGCAGTTCTTC. Its protein product is CASSQPSGRHNEQFF. The chain carries TRBV4-1 and TRBJ2-1, with 10 bases identical to TRBD2. This CDR3 contains 15 residues. Germline assignment: CDR1 MGHRA and CDR2 YSYEKL.

This clonotype was found many times. This chain connects TRBV7-2 to TRBJ2-1; weak D call: TRBD2 (5 bases). The CDR3 is 15 amino acids. V was clipped by 6 bases and J by 5 bases, with 17 bases between them. The germline CDR1 and CDR2 sequences are SGHTA and FQGNSA. Here the CDR3 DNA reads TGTGCCAGCAGTATCGGGGTGGGATTCGACAATGAGCAGTTCTTC. Translating gives CASSIGVGFDNEQFF.

The rearrangement links TRBV4-2 to TRBJ1-1; D perhaps matches TRBD1 (6 bases). The CDR3 has 15 residues. V gave up 3 bases and J gave up 0 bases, with 11 bases separating them. The germline V gene encodes CDR1 LGHNA and CDR2 YNFKEQ. CDR3 in amino acids: CASSHQQGMNTEAFF. CDR3 nucleotide sequence: TGTGCCAGCAGCCACCAACAGGGCATGAACACTGAAGCTTTCTTT.

This clonotype occurred many times. V gene TRBV29-1 combines with J gene TRBJ1-1; 8 bases line up with TRBD1. CDR1 and CDR2 (germline): SQVTM, ANQGSEA. Losses at the gene ends were 4 bases for V and 5 bases for J; bases not matched to a gene: 9. The CDR3 is made up of 14 amino acids. Here the CDR3 reads CSVVRGQGFTEAFF. The CDR3, as DNA: TGCAGCGTTGTACGAGGACAGGGATTTACTGAAGCTTTCTTT.

Details on this clonotype: One end of the junction does not line up with germline, which may come from a read error. The V gene is TRBV20-1, the J gene TRBJ2-3; D gene unclear. CDR1 DFQATT and CDR2 SNEGSKA come from the germline V gene (reference sequence). The CDR3 runs to 14 residues. CDR3 in amino acids: CSATYGPSTDTQCF. CDR3 DNA: TGCAGTGCTACCTACGGGCCCAGCACAGATACGCAGTGTTTT.

Ten or more counts support this clonotype. The genes are TRBV30 and TRBJ2-1; 15 bases match TRBD2. The germline CDR1 and CDR2 sequences are GTSNPN and SVGIG (reference sequence). Trimming took 2 bases from V and 8 from J; bases not matched to a gene: 4. This CDR3 region has 15 residues. The CDR3 loop is CAWSRGLAGGYEQFF. The DNA of the CDR3 is TGTGCCTGGAGTCGGGGACTAGCGGGGGGTTATGAGCAGTTCTTC.

This clonotype came up many times. V and J are TRBV11-2 and TRBJ2-1, with 7 bases identical to TRBD2. The trim removed 3 bases at V and 8 bases at J, leaving 16 bases unmatched. This CDR3 spans 17 amino acids. Germline values: CDR1 SGHAT, CDR2 FQNNGV. The chain's CDR3 is CASSFEAGWVYRDEQFF. The CDR3 region has the DNA TGTGCCAGCAGCTTTGAAGCGGGGTGGGTCTATAGGGATGAGCAGTTCTTC.

In regard to this clonotype: Since a much larger clone is just one base distant, this may be a read error. The chain links TRBV11-2 to TRBJ1-1, with a tentative D call TRBD1 (5 bases). The CDR3 has 14 residues. The V gene's germline CDR1 is SGHAT and CDR2 FQNNGV. The CDR3 DNA reads TGTGCCAGCAGCTTATGGTCGGGGCTCACTGGAGCTTTCTTT. This encodes CASSLWSGLTGAFF.

As to this clonotype: A much larger clone lies one base from this, so it may be a read error. This chain connects TRBV28 to TRBJ1-1; no clear D gene. The CDR3 is 11 residues long. Germline V gene data show CDR1 as MDHEN and CDR2 as SYDVKM. The CDR3 protein is CASITATEALF. The DNA of the CDR3 is TGTGCCAGCATCACAGCCACTGAAGCTCTCTTT.

In the case of this clonotype: The junction shows a germline mismatch at one end, possibly a read error. The V and J genes are TRBV7-9 and TRBJ2-1, with TRBD1 matching over 8 bases. This CDR3 region has 15 residues. The germline gives CDR1 SEHNR, CDR2 FQNEAQ (reference sequence). CDR3 nucleotides: TGTGCCGGCAGCCTCGGGACAGGAGTCAACAATGAGCAGTTCTTC. Translated, it gives CAGSLGTGVNNEQFF.

In this sample, this clonotype turned up many times. The V and J genes are TRBV19 and TRBJ2-2; D may be TRBD1 (5 bases). Looked up from germline, CDR1 is LNHDA and CDR2 is SQIVND (reference sequence). The CDR3 is made up of 15 amino acids. The germline V and J ends were trimmed by 3 bases and 1 base, with 9 bases remaining between them. This chain's CDR3 is CASSILDKNTGELFF. The CDR3 nucleotides are TGTGCCAGTAGTATTTTGGACAAGAACACCGGGGAGCTGTTTTTT.

This clonotype was counted between two and nine times. Possible read error: a much larger clone is one base away. This rearrangement joins TRBV2 to TRBJ1-1; TRBD1 is a possible D gene (5 bases). Germline CDR1 SNHLY, CDR2 FYNNEI. The CDR3 sequence is 13 residues long. Trimming left V 7 bases short and J 6 bases short, with 15 bases between. In DNA form, the CDR3 reads TGTGCCAGCATCCAACTCAGGGAATCTGAAGCTTTCTTT. Protein product: CASIQLRESEAFF.

The table lists this clonotype with many counts. The chain has TRBV2 and TRBJ1-2; no clear D gene. This CDR3 spans 14 amino acids. Germline CDR1 reads SNHLY; CDR2 reads FYNNEI. V was cut by 9 bases and J by 0 bases, with 14 bases left in between. CDR3 DNA: TGTGCCAGTCATGGTCGGGAAGCTAACTATGGCTACACCTTC. Amino acids: CASHGREANYGYTF.

This clonotype was detected once. This may arise from a read error, as a much more abundant clone is one base away. The chain couples TRBV5-1 to TRBJ2-7, with D possibly being TRBD1 (6 bases). The V gene's germline CDR1 is SGHRS and CDR2 YFSETQ. This CDR3 has 13 amino acids. CDR3 DNA sequence: TGCGCCAGCAGCTTGGACAGGGCCTACGGGCAGTACTTC. It encodes CASSLDRAYGQYF.

Concerning this clonotype: Given a much more abundant clone one base away, this may be a read error. The J gene is TRBJ2-2, the V gene TRBV2; D is ambiguous. Trimming stripped 5 bases from V and 6 bases from J, with 10 bases between. The germline V gene encodes CDR1 SNHLY and CDR2 FYNNEI. The CDR3 is 13 residues long. The CDR3 DNA reads as TGTGCCAGCAGTCTAGAATCGGCCGGGGAGCTGTTTTTT. It codes for CASSLESAGELFF.

This clonotype was detected many times. V gene TRBV29-1 combines with J gene TRBJ2-1; D perhaps matches TRBD2 (5 bases). Between the trimmed V and J ends, which lost 6 bases and 3 bases, there was a span of 12 bases. From germline, CDR1 is SQVTM and CDR2 ANQGSEA. CDR3 length: 13 residues. CDR3 nucleotides: TGCAGCGTGAGGAGGTCCAACTACAATGAGCAGTTCTTC. Translated, it gives CSVRRSNYNEQFF.

Many counts were recorded for this clonotype. The chain joins TRBV24-1 to TRBJ2-2; possible D gene TRBD2, 6 bases. The V and J ends lost 3 bases and 4 bases respectively, with 8 bases between them. Germline assignment: CDR1 KGHDR and CDR2 SFDVKD. The CDR3 length is 14 residues. This chain's CDR3 is CATSDGGSTGELFF. In nucleotides, the CDR3 is TGTGCCACCAGTGATGGGGGGAGCACCGGGGAGCTGTTTTTT.

This clonotype occurred a few times. Since the CDR3 does not end with the conserved phenylalanine or tryptophan, this likely comes from a read error. The rearrangement links TRBV4-1 to TRBJ2-2; D could derive from TRBD1 or TRBD2 (5 bases each). The germline V gene has CDR1 MGHRA and CDR2 YSYEKL. This CDR3 region has 13 residues. Trimming took 6 bases from V and 6 from J, leaving 11 bases between them. The CDR3 DNA reads TGCGCCAGCAGTCGTACGGGACCCGGGGAGCTGTTTTTA. Encoded protein: CASSRTGPGELFL.

This clonotype was counted ten times or more. Since no conserved phenylalanine or tryptophan closes the CDR3, a read error is the likely cause. The V and J genes are TRBV12-3 or TRBV12-4 and TRBJ2-2, with D uncertain. V lost 1 base, J lost 6 bases, and 3 bases lay in between. There are 12 residues in the CDR3. CDR3 coding DNA: TGTGCCAGCAGTTTAGAACCCGGGGAGCTGTTTCTT. This gives the protein CASSLEPGELFL.

This clonotype turned up a few times. This rearrangement joins TRBV6-5 to TRBJ1-1; 9 bases align to TRBD1. Germline lookup yields CDR1 MNHEY and CDR2 SVGAGI. This CDR3 has 14 residues. V trimming: 7 bases; J trimming: 4 bases; junction bases outside the gene matches: 7. CDR3 protein: CASNRRDRVTEAFF. The CDR3, as DNA: TGTGCCAGCAATCGCCGGGACAGGGTCACTGAAGCTTTCTTT.

This clonotype showed up many times. The chain combines TRBV5-5 with TRBJ1-1; 9 nucleotides align to TRBD1. J gave up 4 bases and V 2 bases, and 6 bases lay outside the gene matches. Germline V gives CDR1 SGHKS, CDR2 YYEKEE (reference sequence). The CDR3 is 15 amino acids. The CDR3 loop is CASSFEGQGVTEAFF. CDR3 in DNA: TGTGCCAGCAGCTTTGAGGGACAGGGAGTCACTGAAGCTTTCTTT.

This clonotype was seen ten or more times. The chain is built from TRBV29-1 and TRBJ2-1; the D call may be TRBD1 or TRBD2 (5 bases each). The CDR3 length is 15 residues. Germline V gives CDR1 SQVTM, CDR2 ANQGSEA. V lost 3 bases and J lost 4, with 16 bases in between. CDR3 sequence: CSVEGGTGQYNEQFF. CDR3 nucleotide sequence: TGCAGCGTTGAGGGTGGAACGGGGCAATACAATGAGCAGTTCTTC.

CDR3 sequence: CASSDGLAETQYF. CDR3 DNA sequence: TGTGCCAGCAGTGACGGTCTAGCTGAGACCCAGTACTTC. This sequence joins TRBV6-1 and TRBJ2-5, with D perhaps matching TRBD2 (5 bases). The CDR3 is 13 amino acids. The germline V gene has CDR1 MNHNS and CDR2 SASEGT. Trimming stripped 3 bases from V and 5 bases from J, with 10 bases between.

This clonotype was detected ten times or more. This chain connects TRBV20-1 to TRBJ2-3; tentative D call: TRBD2 (6 bases). Trimming took off 0 bases at V and 4 bases at J, with 17 bases between the two ends. This CDR3 region has 16 residues. Germline-derived CDR1 and CDR2 are DFQATT and SNEGSKA (reference sequence). CDR3 residues: CSARDPGRGAADTQYF. The DNA for the CDR3 is TGCAGTGCTAGAGACCCCGGACGCGGGGCCGCAGATACGCAGTATTTT.

This clonotype was counted a few times. The J gene is TRBJ2-5, the V gene TRBV12-3 or TRBV12-4, with D maybe TRBD2 (5 bases). The V and J ends lost 0 bases and 1 base respectively, with 6 bases between them. The CDR3 has 14 amino acids. This chain's CDR3 is CASSLAGSQETQYF. Here the CDR3 DNA reads TGTGCCAGCAGTTTAGCAGGGAGCCAAGAGACCCAGTACTTC.